Shown below are 32 T cell receptor beta chains from a single sample sequenced in a study of metastatic and nonmetastatic thyroid tumors. Before thyroid surgery, none of the patients had received any treatment. With MiXCR, TCRdb reprocessed the PCR reads. The data hold around 19,000 clones, with approximately 31% observed a single time. Sequenced input: blood. These receptors were collected from a female donor with papillary thyroid cancer or a benign thyroid nodule (not recorded which). Some clones in this sample may be carry-over from other donors' samples.

The chain combines TRBV19 with TRBJ2-3, with a weak D call TRBD1 (6 bases). V was cut by 9 bases and J by 6 bases, with 22 bases left in between. This CDR3 comprises 15 residues. From germline, CDR1 is LNHDA and CDR2 SQIVND (reference sequence). CDR3 DNA sequence: TGTGCCAGCCGCCCGGTGCTGGGGGCATCCGATACGCAGTATTTT. Its translation is CASRPVLGASDTQYF.

V usage is TRBV5-5 and J usage is TRBJ1-2; 7 bases match TRBD1. The J segment lost 4 bases and the V segment lost 2 bases, leaving 8 bases of the junction unmatched. The germline CDR1 and CDR2 sequences are SGHKS and YYEKEE (reference sequence). This CDR3 is 15 amino acids long. The CDR3 coding sequence is TGTGCCAGCAGCTTTCTCGGCAGGGGGACCTATGGCTACACCTTC. Amino acid sequence: CASSFLGRGTYGYTF.

This clone was recorded many times. The rearrangement links TRBV11-2 to TRBJ1-2; possible D gene TRBD1, 6 bases. V shed 5 bases and J shed 3 bases, with 19 bases lying between them. Germline V CDR1 and CDR2: SGHAT, FQNNGV. This CDR3 has 16 amino acids. The CDR3 sequence: CASSLLSRGPDYGYTF. The CDR3 DNA is TGTGCCAGCAGCCTCCTCTCTCGGGGGCCCGACTATGGCTACACCTTC.

The V call is TRBV29-1, the J call TRBJ1-1; 7 nucleotides match TRBD1. The J segment lost 0 bases and the V segment lost 5 bases, leaving 3 bases of the junction unmatched. This CDR3 contains 13 residues. CDR1 is SQVTM and CDR2 is ANQGSEA in the germline V gene. The CDR3 sequence is CSVLQGMNTEAFF. CDR3 bases: TGCAGCGTTTTACAGGGGATGAACACTGAAGCTTTCTTT.

The V call is TRBV2, the J call TRBJ2-7; possibly TRBD2 for D (5 bases). Germline values: CDR1 SNHLY, CDR2 FYNNEI. The length of the CDR3 is 14 residues. V was trimmed by 4 bases and J by 6 bases, leaving 16 bases between them. CDR3 DNA sequence: TGTGCCAGCAGTGCGCTGGTGGGAGTTGGCGAGCAGTACTTC. Translating gives CASSALVGVGEQYF.

Written as DNA, the CDR3 is TGCAGTGCCCCGCTACTAGATAGCACAGATACGCAGTATTTT. This encodes CSAPLLDSTDTQYF. The V gene is TRBV20-1, the J gene TRBJ2-3; TRBD2 might be the D (5 bases). V was trimmed by 6 bases and J by 0 bases, leaving 13 bases between them. Per the germline V gene, CDR1 is DFQATT and CDR2 is SNEGSKA (reference sequence). There are 14 residues in the CDR3.

Sample share makes this clone medium-sized (0.01 to 0.1%). V gene TRBV6-2 or TRBV6-3 combines with J gene TRBJ2-5, with TRBD2 as a possible D gene (7 bases). Germline V CDR1 and CDR2: MNHEY, SVGEGT. The CDR3 spans 16 residues. V lost 0 bases and J lost 5, with 16 bases in between. CDR3 DNA: TGTGCCAGCAGTTACTCAGAGGGGGGGAGTTTCGAGACCCAGTACTTC. It specifies CASSYSEGGSFETQYF.

This clone rates as medium-sized. The chain recombines TRBV20-1 with TRBJ2-7, with D hard to call. The CDR3 is 12 residues long. Germline V CDR1 and CDR2: DFQATT, SNEGSKA (reference sequence). The V end was cut by 2 bases, the J end by 6 bases, with 11 bases between. The DNA of the CDR3 is TGCAGTGCTAGACCCTCTCTCGGCGAGCAGTACTTC. This gives the protein CSARPSLGEQYF.

As regards this clone: At one end the junction does not follow the germline gene, possibly because of a read error. CDR3 amino acids: CASSLMGGGNQPQHF. CDR3 in DNA: TGTGCCAGCAGCCTCATGGGAGGCGGCAATCAGCCCCAGCATTTC. J is TRBJ1-5 and V is TRBV11-2; D gene ambiguous. CDR1 SGHAT and CDR2 FQNNGV come from the germline V gene. The CDR3 has 15 amino acids.

The chain carries TRBV5-1 and TRBJ2-3; D is uncertain. Trimming took off 5 bases at V and 4 bases at J, with 8 bases between the two ends. The CDR3 covers 12 residues. The V gene's germline CDR1 is SGHRS and CDR2 YFSETQ. CDR3 sequence reads: CASRALPDTQYF. The CDR3 region has the DNA TGCGCCAGCAGAGCCCTACCAGATACGCAGTATTTT. Full variable domain (missing parts from reference TRBV5-1 and TRBJ2-3): KAGVTQTPRYLIKTRGQQVTLSCSPISGHRSVSWYQQTPGQGLQFLFEYFSETQRNKGNFPGRFSGRQFSNSRSEMNVSTLELGDSALYLCASRALPDTQYFGPGTRLTVL.

This clone qualifies as medium-sized. The rearrangement links TRBV19 to TRBJ2-2; D unclear. The V and J ends lost 5 bases and 6 bases respectively, with 7 bases between them. The CDR3 length is 12 residues. CDR1 LNHDA and CDR2 SQIVND come from the germline V gene (reference sequence). CDR3 residues: CASSPWAGELFF. The DNA of the CDR3 is TGTGCCAGTAGTCCGTGGGCCGGGGAGCTGTTTTTT.

The rearrangement uses TRBV7-9 and TRBJ2-7; D perhaps matches TRBD1 (5 bases). In germline, CDR1 is SEHNR, CDR2 FQNEAQ (reference sequence). V was cut by 8 bases and J by 3 bases, with 14 bases left in between. CDR3 length equals 13 residues. The DNA for the CDR3 is TGTGCCAGCCAGGAGCAGGGTTACTACGAGCAGTACTTC. Its protein is CASQEQGYYEQYF. The full variable domain, completed using reference TRBV7-9 and TRBJ2-7, is DTGVSQNPRHKITKRGQNVTFRCDPISEHNRLYWYRQTLGQGPEFLTYFQNEAQLEKSRLLSDRFSAERPKGSFSTLEIQRTEQGDSAMYLCASQEQGYYEQYFGPGTRLTVT.

This clone was seen at least ten times. The chain uses TRBV7-2 and TRBJ2-2; tentatively, D is TRBD1 (5 bases). Germline assignment: CDR1 SGHTA and CDR2 FQGNSA. This CDR3 region has 15 residues. V lost 3 bases and J lost 2, with 10 bases in between. The CDR3: CASSFVTANTGELFF. The CDR3 bases are TGTGCCAGCAGCTTTGTGACAGCAAACACCGGGGAGCTGTTTTTT.

This clone was seen ten or more times. J is TRBJ1-6 and V is TRBV3-1, with D perhaps TRBD1 (6 bases). The CDR3 is 16 residues long. The V end lost 1 base, the J end lost 7 bases, and 14 bases lay between the germline ends. The germline CDR1 and CDR2 sequences are LGHDT and YNNKEL (reference sequence). The CDR3 DNA reads as TGTGCCAGCAGCCAAGGTATGGGGGCGCGGAATTCACCCCTCCACTTT. Amino acids: CASSQGMGARNSPLHF.

This clone occurred many times. The chain recombines TRBV18 with TRBJ1-5; the D gene is possibly TRBD1 (5 bases). There are 13 residues in the CDR3. The V end was cut by 2 bases, the J end by 5 bases, with 7 bases between. CDR1 and CDR2 (germline): KGHSH, LQKENI. The CDR3 here is CASSPEGDQPQHF. CDR3 sequence (DNA): TGTGCCAGCTCACCAGAAGGGGATCAGCCCCAGCATTTT. Full variable domain (missing parts from reference TRBV18 and TRBJ1-5): NAGVMQNPRHLVRRRGQEARLRCSPMKGHSHVYWYRQLPEEGLKFMVYLQKENIIDESGMPKERFSAEFPKEGPSILRIQQVVRGDSAAYFCASSPEGDQPQHFGDGTRLSIL.

Comments on this clone: The junction departs from germline at one end; a sequencing error may be responsible. For the CDR3, the DNA is TGTGCCACCTCACCAGGGTTTTGGTCCACTAAGGTAAAACTGTTTTTT. It encodes CATSPGFWSTKVKLFF. The chain carries TRBV18 and TRBJ1-4, with TRBD1 as a possible D gene (5 bases). Per the germline V gene, CDR1 is KGHSH and CDR2 is LQKENI. This CDR3 contains 16 residues.

This clone is deemed medium-sized (0.01 to 0.1%). The chain links TRBV11-2 to TRBJ1-1; unclear D gene. CDR1 is SGHAT and CDR2 is FQNNGV in the germline V gene. The CDR3 extends over 12 amino acids. Trimming took 1 base from V and 6 from J, leaving 6 bases between them. CDR3 protein: CASSLGGPEAFF. The CDR3 nucleotides read TGTGCCAGCAGCTTAGGGGGTCCTGAAGCTTTCTTT.

The CDR3 sequence: CASRSTGNYGYTF. The CDR3 bases are TGTGCCAGCAGATCGACAGGAAACTATGGCTACACCTTC. The chain is built from TRBV12-3 or TRBV12-4 and TRBJ1-2; D may be TRBD1 (6 bases). V lost 6 bases and J 2 bases, leaving 10 bases between the germline ends. This CDR3 spans 13 amino acids.

This clone was found many times. It may be a read error: a sequence one base away is much more abundant. This CDR3 is also generated by other DNA sequences in the sample. This chain links TRBV5-1 with TRBJ1-2, with TRBD1 matching 7 bases. Trimming at V came to 2 bases and at J to 5 bases, leaving 6 bases not matched to a gene. CDR3 length: 14 residues. Germline assignment: CDR1 SGHRS and CDR2 YFSETQ. The CDR3 DNA follows: TGCGCCAGCAGCTTAGACGGGACAGTTTATGGCTACACCTTC. This codes for CASSLDGTVYGYTF.

CDR3 nucleotide sequence: TGCGCCAGCAGCCAGAAAGGGGGCGGGGGCACAGATACGCAGTATTTT. It encodes CASSQKGGGGTDTQYF. The rearrangement uses TRBV4-1 and TRBJ2-3, with D perhaps matching TRBD1 (7 bases). V dropped 3 bases and J dropped 1 base, with 14 bases sitting between them. The length of the CDR3 is 16 residues. The V gene's germline CDR1 is MGHRA and CDR2 YSYEKL.

The V and J genes are TRBV3-1 and TRBJ1-3; the match to TRBD1 covers 7 bases. Germline CDR1 is LGHDT and CDR2 is YNNKEL (reference sequence). J lost 1 base, V lost 4 bases, and 7 bases had no gene match. The CDR3 loop spans 16 amino acids. The DNA of the CDR3 is TGTGCCAGCAGCCCGGGACAGAGATTATCTGGAAACACCATATATTTT. Translation gives CASSPGQRLSGNTIYF.

The sample holds a few counts of this clone. The rearrangement uses TRBV28 and TRBJ2-1; no firm D call. The CDR3 runs 12 residues. V was trimmed by 3 bases and J by 7 bases, leaving 7 bases between them. In germline, CDR1 is MDHEN, CDR2 SYDVKM. In DNA, the CDR3 is TGTGCCAGCAGTTTCCTCACTAATGAGCAGTTCTTC. This sequence encodes CASSFLTNEQFF.

This clone was seen ten or more times. The chain uses TRBV20-1 and TRBJ2-5; 10 bases align to TRBD1. CDR1 and CDR2 (germline): DFQATT, SNEGSKA (reference sequence). CDR3 length: 14 amino acids. J was trimmed by 5 bases and V by 3 bases; bases with no gene match: 6. Here the CDR3 reads CSASPGTGVETQYF. The CDR3 region has the DNA TGCAGTGCTAGCCCCGGGACAGGGGTTGAGACCCAGTACTTC.

The chain uses TRBV5-1 and TRBJ2-1; 7 bases fit TRBD1. Germline CDR1 SGHRS, CDR2 YFSETQ. The length of the CDR3 is 18 residues. The junction had 18 bases not matched to a gene; V was cut back by 4 bases and J by 5 bases. The CDR3, as DNA: TGCGCCAGCAGCCCTTCGGACAGGTTAGGCCCTCAACACAATGAGCAGTTCTTC. Translation gives CASSPSDRLGPQHNEQFF.

A single count supports this clone. A read error may produce the germline difference seen at one junction end. The chain couples TRBV6-4 to TRBJ1-1; no clear D gene. The CDR3 is made up of 13 amino acids. Germline values: CDR1 MRHNA, CDR2 SNTAGT. The CDR3 DNA sequence: TGTGCCAGCAGTTACTCGACGGCGGCTGAAGCTTTCTTT. It translates to CASSYSTAAEAFF.

The J gene is TRBJ2-1, the V gene TRBV6-2 or TRBV6-3; 12 bases fit TRBD2. This CDR3 comprises 15 residues. With V trimmed by 6 bases and J by 10 bases, 10 bases remained unmatched. Germline-derived CDR1 and CDR2 are MNHEY and SVGEGT. The CDR3 nucleotides are TGTGCCAGCAGCCTCCTAGCGGGGGGGCCAAGCGAGCAGTTCTTC. Translating gives CASSLLAGGPSEQFF.

This clone has ten or more counts. This chain links TRBV5-1 with TRBJ2-3; perhaps TRBD2 as D (6 bases). The CDR3 totals 15 residues. Germline V lookup: CDR1 SGHRS, CDR2 YFSETQ. V lost 0 bases, J lost 3 bases, and 11 bases lay in between. Here the CDR3 DNA reads TGCGCCAGCAGCTTGGGGACTAAAGAGACAGATACGCAGTATTTT. It yields the protein CASSLGTKETDTQYF. Supplemented by reference TRBV5-1 and TRBJ2-3, the full variable domain reads KAGVTQTPRYLIKTRGQQVTLSCSPISGHRSVSWYQQTPGQGLQFLFEYFSETQRNKGNFPGRFSGRQFSNSRSEMNVSTLELGDSALYLCASSLGTKETDTQYFGPGTRLTVL.

The V call is TRBV20-1, the J call TRBJ2-1, with 7 positions matching TRBD2. The germline CDR1 and CDR2 sequences are DFQATT and SNEGSKA (reference sequence). J was trimmed by 0 bases and V by 6 bases; bases with no gene match: 8. The length of the CDR3 is 15 residues. CDR3 amino acids: CSAAGVPPSYNEQFF. The CDR3, as DNA: TGCAGTGCCGCGGGAGTGCCTCCCTCCTACAATGAGCAGTTCTTC.

In this sample, this clone turned up a few times. The chain recombines TRBV6-1 with TRBJ1-2; TRBD1 might be the D (5 bases). The CDR3 spans 14 residues. V was pared by 1 base and J by 7 bases, with 13 bases between. CDR1 is MNHNS and CDR2 is SASEGT in the germline V gene. The CDR3 bases are TGTGCCAGCAGTGAAGACCCCCGGGGGGGTGGCTACACCTTC. Its translation: CASSEDPRGGGYTF.

The chain employs TRBV20-1 and TRBJ2-1, with D perhaps TRBD1 or TRBD2 (5 bases each). Trimming cost V 0 bases and J 4 bases, with 10 bases left between them. Germline CDR1 is DFQATT and CDR2 is SNEGSKA (reference sequence). The CDR3 runs 14 residues. CDR3 DNA sequence: TGCAGTGCTAGAGAGTCCGGGGCGTACAATGAGCAGTTCTTC. Its translation is CSARESGAYNEQFF.

CDR3 DNA: TGCGCCAGCAGAGGTCAGCGGGAAGCAGATACGCAGTATTTT. Translation gives CASRGQREADTQYF. This chain links TRBV4-1 with TRBJ2-3; 7 nucleotides align to TRBD2. CDR1 and CDR2 from the germline V gene are MGHRA and YSYEKL. The junction had 7 bases not matched to a gene; V was cut back by 6 bases and J by 4 bases. CDR3 length: 14 amino acids.

This chain connects TRBV28 to TRBJ2-5, with D perhaps being TRBD1 or TRBD2 (6 bases each). Germline lookup yields CDR1 MDHEN and CDR2 SYDVKM. The CDR3 runs to 15 residues. Trimming cost V 6 bases and J 2 bases, with 16 bases left between them. The CDR3: CASSRRGAGQETQYF. CDR3 nucleotide sequence: TGTGCCAGCAGCCGGAGGGGGGCTGGTCAAGAGACCCAGTACTTC.